The rows below give T cell receptor beta chains drawn from one sample of a study of blood T cells in healthy people across ages. TCRdb redid the calling of the 5' RACE reads with MiXCR, one entry per CDR3 protein. The data show about 730,000 distinct CDR3 sequences, roughly two fifths seen once. Sequenced input: blood. The receptors come from a woman between 55 and 75 years old in good health. Each CDR3 is given with its conserved first and last residue. Each record gives: J gene, clone size, V gene, D gene, CDR3 protein, CDR3 DNA. A D gene is named only where the DNA matches it firmly. Not every row has a clone size; where given, it reads once, few, many or a size class.

j_gene: TRBJ2-7; abundance: -; v_gene: TRBV20-1; d_gene: -; CDR3aa: CSARELDSYNEQYF; CDR3nt: TGCAGTGCTAGAGAGTTGGACTCTTACAATGAGCAGTACTTC
j_gene: TRBJ1-1; abundance: few; v_gene: TRBV5-1; d_gene: -; CDR3aa: CASSLVQEEAFF; CDR3nt: TGCGCTAGCAGCTTGGTCCAAGAGGAAGCTTTCTTT
j_gene: TRBJ2-3; abundance: -; v_gene: TRBV20-1; d_gene: -; CDR3aa: CSAPPRRDSTDAQYF; CDR3nt: TGCAGTGCTCCGCCCCGGCGGGATAGCACAGATGCGCAGTATTTT
j_gene: TRBJ2-1; abundance: -; v_gene: TRBV14; d_gene: -; CDR3aa: CASNQGPASYNEQFF; CDR3nt: TGTGCCAGCAACCAGGGGCCCGCCTCCTACAATGAGCAGTTCTTC
j_gene: TRBJ2-5; abundance: few; v_gene: TRBV4-3; d_gene: -; CDR3aa: CASSLSRGAQETQYF; CDR3nt: TGCGCCAGCAGCTTAAGCCGGGGGGCGCAGGAGACCCAGTACTTC
j_gene: TRBJ2-4; abundance: -; v_gene: TRBV10-3; d_gene: TRBD1; CDR3aa: CATEDRGGQYF; CDR3nt: TGTGCCACCGAAGACAGGGGTGGGCAGTACTTC
j_gene: TRBJ2-1; abundance: -; v_gene: TRBV29-1; d_gene: TRBD2; CDR3aa: CSMMAGVTNEQFF; CDR3nt: TGCAGCATGATGGCGGGAGTTACAAATGAGCAGTTCTTC
j_gene: TRBJ2-1; abundance: few; v_gene: TRBV5-1; d_gene: -; CDR3aa: CASSLPQGYNEQFF; CDR3nt: TGCGCCAGCAGCTTACCACAGGGATACAATGAGCAGTTCTTC
j_gene: TRBJ2-1; abundance: few; v_gene: TRBV27; d_gene: -; CDR3aa: CASSLSWDLLENEQFF; CDR3nt: TGTGCCAGCAGTTTATCTTGGGACCTCCTGGAGAATGAGCAGTTCTTC
j_gene: TRBJ2-1; abundance: -; v_gene: TRBV20-1; d_gene: -; CDR3aa: CSARSGSNEQFF; CDR3nt: TGCAGTGCTAGATCGGGTAGCAATGAGCAGTTCTTC
j_gene: TRBJ1-1; abundance: -; v_gene: TRBV2; d_gene: TRBD1; CDR3aa: CASSPTPGQGKEDTEAFF; CDR3nt: TGTGCCAGCAGTCCAACCCCGGGACAGGGGAAGGAGGACACTGAAGCTTTCTTT
j_gene: TRBJ1-1; abundance: -; v_gene: TRBV20-1; d_gene: -; CDR3aa: CSARDWSFMNTEAFF; CDR3nt: TGCAGTGCTAGAGATTGGTCGTTCATGAACACTGAAGCTTTCTTT
j_gene: TRBJ2-7; abundance: few; v_gene: TRBV5-1; d_gene: -; CDR3aa: CACSRDSGYEQYF; CDR3nt: TGCGCCTGCAGCAGAGACAGTGGCTACGAGCAGTACTTC
j_gene: TRBJ2-1; abundance: few; v_gene: TRBV12-3/TRBV12-4; d_gene: -; CDR3aa: CASSLGTTNEQFF; CDR3nt: TGTGCCAGCAGTTTGGGGACAACCAATGAGCAGTTCTTC
j_gene: TRBJ1-2; abundance: few; v_gene: TRBV20-1; d_gene: -; CDR3aa: CSARETVYGYTF; CDR3nt: TGCAGTGCTAGAGAGACAGTCTATGGCTACACCTTC
j_gene: TRBJ2-1; abundance: -; v_gene: TRBV3-1; d_gene: -; CDR3aa: CASSSRSLDEQFF; CDR3nt: TGTGCCAGCAGCAGCAGAAGTTTGGATGAGCAGTTCTTC
j_gene: TRBJ2-5; abundance: -; v_gene: TRBV7-8; d_gene: -; CDR3aa: CASSLVETEQETQYF; CDR3nt: TGTGCCAGCAGCTTAGTCGAGACTGAGCAAGAGACCCAGTACTTC
j_gene: TRBJ2-7; abundance: -; v_gene: TRBV29-1; d_gene: TRBD1; CDR3aa: CSAKGQGKLNEQYF; CDR3nt: TGCAGCGCCAAGGGACAGGGGAAACTCAATGAGCAGTACTTC
j_gene: TRBJ2-1; abundance: -; v_gene: TRBV20-1; d_gene: -; CDR3aa: CSAGITSLGNEQFF; CDR3nt: TGCAGTGCTGGGATTACGTCCCTGGGGAATGAGCAGTTCTTC
j_gene: TRBJ2-1; abundance: -; v_gene: TRBV2; d_gene: TRBD2; CDR3aa: CASRDLAGGAANEQFF; CDR3nt: TGTGCCAGCAGGGACCTCGCCGGGGGGGCCGCGAATGAGCAGTTCTTC
j_gene: TRBJ2-5; abundance: -; v_gene: TRBV7-9; d_gene: TRBD2; CDR3aa: CTSSPASGRFETQYF; CDR3nt: TGTACCAGCAGCCCAGCTAGCGGGAGGTTCGAGACCCAGTACTTC
j_gene: TRBJ2-1; abundance: -; v_gene: TRBV6-2/TRBV6-3; d_gene: TRBD2; CDR3aa: CASTFGTSGRLEFF; CDR3nt: TGTGCCAGCACTTTCGGGACTAGCGGGAGACTGGAGTTCTTC
j_gene: TRBJ2-1; abundance: few; v_gene: TRBV27; d_gene: TRBD2; CDR3aa: CASTQLAGVSNEQFF; CDR3nt: TGTGCCAGCACCCAACTAGCGGGAGTAAGCAATGAGCAGTTCTTC
j_gene: TRBJ2-2; abundance: -; v_gene: TRBV6-1; d_gene: TRBD2; CDR3aa: CASSDRTTSGRGRELFF; CDR3nt: TGTGCCAGCAGTGACAGGACCACTAGCGGGAGAGGGAGGGAGCTGTTTTTT
j_gene: TRBJ2-4; abundance: -; v_gene: TRBV11-3; d_gene: -; CDR3aa: CASSLGGPQNIQYF; CDR3nt: TGTGCCAGCAGCTTAGGGGGCCCACAAAACATTCAGTACTTC
j_gene: TRBJ2-3; abundance: -; v_gene: TRBV12-3/TRBV12-4; d_gene: -; CDR3aa: CASSGTGTGSTDTQYF; CDR3nt: TGTGCCAGCAGTGGAACCGGGACGGGGAGCACAGATACGCAGTATTTT